This T cell receptor (beta chain) was sequenced during a study of cytomegalovirus exposure and HLA in healthy donors. 13 Jbeta primers and 60 Vbeta primers were used for the PCR. This table comes from immunoSEQ multiplex PCR, and its TCRdb copy is limited to in-frame clones, with some not included. This repertoire shows under 95,000 clones, around three quarters found once; its top ten account for under 1.2%. The CDR3 consists of 13 residues. Germline V gene sequence: CDR1 GTSNPN, CDR2 SVGIG (reference sequence). V gave up 7 bases and J gave up 0 bases, with 12 bases separating them. The sequence came from a male donor in good health and CMV-seronegative. The specimen was PBMCs. The rearrangement joins TRBV30 to TRBJ1-2; D is unresolved. The CDR3 DNA reads as TGTGCCTTTGCCGCGGGGACTAACTATGGCTACACCTTC. This gives the protein CAFAAGTNYGYTF.